This TCR beta chain comes out of a study of OX40 agonist ivuxolimab in advanced cancers. Background on the whole study: The costimulatory receptor OX40 (CD134) was targeted by ivuxolimab, a fully human IgG2 agonistic monoclonal antibody. Intravenous ivuxolimab was administered to patients every 2 weeks at six dose levels: 0.01, 0.1, 0.3, 1.5, 3 and 10 mg/kg. Partial responses were achieved by three dose-escalation patients, of whom one had hepatocellular carcinoma and two had cutaneous melanoma. Among the roughly 50 dose-escalation patients, approximately 20 had hepatocellular carcinoma, about 15 melanoma, 9 renal cell carcinoma and 9 head and neck cancer. Patients were allowed to have had prior anti-PD-1, anti-PD-L1 or anti-CTLA-4 therapy, and around 40% of the dose-escalation patients had previously received checkpoint inhibitors. The paper covers the monotherapy dose-escalation part of the phase I ivuxolimab trial, which included N = 52 patients. In the dose-escalation cohort, more than 80% of patients were male, and the mean age was roughly 60 years with a range of roughly 20 to 85. The point of sequencing TCRbeta in the periphery was to test whether ivuxolimab changed TCR sequence diversity and drove clonal T-cell expansion. Broad study findings and their caveats: Low levels of normalized T-cell clonal expansion were also seen in some patients who did not respond. Clonal expansion of both CD4+ and CD8+ blood T cells was observed from baseline to week 6 at doses 0.1 to 3.0 mg/kg. After ivuxolimab, more expanded clones were found on average in CD8+ T cells than in CD4+ T cells. The antigen specificity of the clonally expanded peripheral T cells was not determined. Partial responders in the 0.1-3.0 mg/kg groups had among the lowest normalized peripheral clonal expansion, especially among CD8+ T cells.

Concerning this clone: What antigen it recognizes has not been identified. Base qualities are not provided; no much larger clone lies one nucleotide away.

The trial excluded patients who had a history of autoimmune disease or were on systemic immunosuppression. Peripheral blood for TCR sequencing was drawn from every dose cohort at baseline, at cycle 4 day 1 and at cycle 7 day 1. Samples were obtained from an open-label, multicenter, first-in-human phase I dose-escalation trial of ivuxolimab. Adults with locally advanced or metastatic head and neck squamous cell, hepatocellular, melanoma or renal cell carcinoma were enrolled in the trial. Before TCR sequencing, CD4+ T cells and CD8+ T cells from peripheral blood were sorted into separate populations. Spanning cysteine to phenylalanine, the CDR3 consists of 12 amino acids. Of all the DNA, just the CDR3 is kept, 36 bases in frame from base 1. In the germline V gene, CDR1 corresponds to WSHSY and CDR2 to SAAADI. At the junction V is shortened by 3 bases and J by 7 bases, with 7 bases in between. Genomic DNA was isolated from the sorted cells so that the TCRbeta CDR3 region could be sequenced. The immunoSEQ Assay was used to sequence the TCRbeta CDR3 regions. In its TCRdb copy, this immuneACCESS table keeps in-frame sequences only and misses some clones. Where compared with another copy, unresolved V genes explain less than half of these, and the others have no known cause. The sample includes almost 80,000 clones, with 84% observed a single time. Clones ranked in the top ten supply about 0.44% of the sample.

This sequence originates from an adult with an advanced solid tumor such as melanoma, head and neck, liver or kidney cancer. The rearranged chain carries TRBV10-2 and TRBJ2-1; no D segment can be confidently identified. Sequences were derived from CD4+ or CD8+ T cells sorted from blood, sampled in a trial of the OX40 agonist ivuxolimab. DNA sequence: TGCGCCAGCAGTGATTGGGGAAATGAGCAGTTCTTC. Its amino acids are CASSDWGNEQFF.